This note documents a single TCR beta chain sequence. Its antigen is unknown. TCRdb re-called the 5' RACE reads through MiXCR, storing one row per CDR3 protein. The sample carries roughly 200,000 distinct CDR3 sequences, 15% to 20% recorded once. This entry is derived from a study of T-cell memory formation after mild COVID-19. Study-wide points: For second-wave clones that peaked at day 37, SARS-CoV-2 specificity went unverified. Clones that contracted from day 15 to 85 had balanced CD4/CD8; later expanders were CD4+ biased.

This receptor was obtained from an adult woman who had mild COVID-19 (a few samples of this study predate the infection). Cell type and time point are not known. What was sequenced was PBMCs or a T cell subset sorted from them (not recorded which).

The CDR3 sequence: CASSLVGGPSGNTIYF. CDR3 sequence (DNA): TGTGCCAGCAGTTTAGTTGGAGGGCCCTCTGGAAACACCATATATTTT. The chain has TRBV12-3 or TRBV12-4 and TRBJ1-3; D is unresolved. Trimming shortened V by 1 base and J by 0 bases, and 10 bases separated the two germline ends. The CDR3 is made up of 16 amino acids.